This TCR beta chain came from a study of CD8 T cells in ankylosing spondylitis. With molecular barcodes, quantitative 5'-RACE was used to make the TCR beta libraries. TCRdb reprocessed the 5' RACE reads via MiXCR and lists one record per CDR3 protein. The sample records 200,000 or so distinct CDR3 sequences, roughly 18% being singletons. Whole-study results and caveats: Disease-linked clones reportedly concentrated significantly in matched ankylosing spondylitis synovial fluid. CD8+ by phenotype, disease-linked clones were relatively rare in peripheral blood.

In this sample, this clonotype turned up many times. Its specificity is unknown. The CDR3 covers 13 residues. Between the trimmed V and J ends, which lost 0 bases and 9 bases, there was a span of 9 bases. This sequence was found in a male donor between 5 and 35 years old with ankylosing spondylitis or in good health (not recorded which). Sequenced material: blood, either unsorted or a sorted T cell fraction (not recorded which). The chain uses TRBV12-3 or TRBV12-4 and TRBJ2-1; D is unresolved. Here the CDR3 reads CASSLAHFAEQFF. In nucleotides, the CDR3 is TGTGCCAGCAGTTTAGCGCACTTCGCTGAGCAGTTCTTC.